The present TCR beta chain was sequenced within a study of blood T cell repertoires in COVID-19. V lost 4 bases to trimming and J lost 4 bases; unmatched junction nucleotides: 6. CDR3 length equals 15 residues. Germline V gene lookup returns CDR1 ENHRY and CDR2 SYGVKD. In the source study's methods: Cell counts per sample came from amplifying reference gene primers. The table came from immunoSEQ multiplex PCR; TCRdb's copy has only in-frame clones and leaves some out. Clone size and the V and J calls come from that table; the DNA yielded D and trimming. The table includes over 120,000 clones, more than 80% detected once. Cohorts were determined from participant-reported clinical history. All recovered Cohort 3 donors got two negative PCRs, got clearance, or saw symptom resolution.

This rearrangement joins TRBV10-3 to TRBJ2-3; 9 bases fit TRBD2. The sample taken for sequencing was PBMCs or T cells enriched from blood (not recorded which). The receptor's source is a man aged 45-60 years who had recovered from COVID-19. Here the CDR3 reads CAISAGRGGSDTQYF. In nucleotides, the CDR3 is TGTGCCATCAGTGCGGGGCGGGGGGGCTCAGATACGCAGTATTTT.